This T cell receptor (beta chain) was profiled in a study of T cells in Graves' hyperthyroidism and ophthalmopathy. Whole-study results and caveats: Blood held most thyroid clonotypes expanded above 0.001 frequency.

CDR1 ENHRY and CDR2 SYGVKD come from the germline V gene. CDR3 size: 15 residues. RNA transcripts gave rise to amplified TCR beta CDR3 regions. In the first-round RT-PCR of the TCR CDR3, the HTBI primer set was used. MiXCR was run by TCRdb on the multiplex PCR reads, yielding one entry per CDR3 protein. Of hundreds of thousands of distinct CDR3 sequences detected, around 40% appear once; the ten largest clones hold around 30%. A roughly 9.3 ml volume of fresh peripheral blood provided the PBMCs. A note on this clonotype: What it binds is unknown. An end of the junction does not agree with germline; a read error may underlie this.

The receptor was isolated from a woman aged 40 to 50 with Graves' hyperthyroidism. Sequencing was carried out using blood. The chain uses TRBV10-3 and TRBJ1-5, with D hard to call. In nucleotides, the CDR3 is TGTGCCAGCAGTCCCCAAGCCATTAGGAATCAGCCCCAGCATTTT. This encodes CASSPQAIRNQPQHF.